The T cell receptor beta chain under discussion was sequenced for a study of Graves' ophthalmopathy and Graves' hyperthyroidism. Excluded: other autoimmune disease, uncontrolled infection, pregnancy or lactation. Amplified TCR beta CDR3 regions were obtained using RNA transcripts as template. HTBI primers were used in a first-round RT-PCR, which preceded a second-round multiplex PCR. TCRdb called the multiplex PCR reads again in MiXCR, with one record for every CDR3 protein. The table records 200,000 to 300,000 distinct CDR3 sequences, 45% of them present only once. The sequencing sample was made of peripheral blood. The sequence derives from an adult man with Graves' ophthalmopathy.

The chain's CDR3 is CASMAHLSNSPLHF. The CDR3, as DNA: TGTGCCAGCATGGCGCACCTATCTAATTCACCCCTCCACTTT. The chain has TRBV25-1 and TRBJ1-6, with D unclear. V shed 7 bases and J shed 6 bases, with 13 bases lying between them. Germline V gene lookup returns CDR1 MGHDK and CDR2 SYGVNS. The CDR3 has 14 residues.